The 27 T cell receptor beta chains below all came from one sample that was sequenced in a study of shared T cell receptors in the human thymus. Here immunoSEQ multiplex PCR was the method, and the copy in TCRdb shows in-frame clones only, minus some. This sample carries some 760,000 clones, 70% to 90% of them seen once, and the ten largest clones take roughly 0.01%. These data also formed part of another study, on human thymus T cells.

Material: thymocytes. These receptors all stem from a girl less than two years old with a congenital heart defect.

The genes are TRBV7-2 and TRBJ1-6, with D possibly matching TRBD1 (6 bases). This CDR3 region has 15 residues. V was clipped by 1 base and J by 2 bases, with 6 bases between them. The V gene's germline CDR1 is SGHTA and CDR2 FQGNSA. The DNA of the CDR3 is TGTGCCAGCAGCTTAGACAGGGCCTATAATTCACCCCTCCACTTT. Amino acids: CASSLDRAYNSPLHF.

This clone came up a few times. The rearrangement joins TRBV27 to TRBJ1-6; 8 positions match TRBD1. The ends lost 3 bases at V and 8 bases at J; junction bases unmatched: 3. The length of the CDR3 is 14 residues. CDR1 is MNHEY, CDR2 SMNVEV, per germline (reference sequence). In DNA form, the CDR3 reads TGTGCCAGCAGTTTGGGGACAGGTCATTCACCCCTCCACTTT. Protein sequence: CASSLGTGHSPLHF.

This clone was observed a single time. V usage is TRBV5-5 and J usage is TRBJ2-3; D not certain. Germline CDR1 SGHKS, CDR2 YYEKEE (reference sequence). V was trimmed by 2 bases and J by 3 bases, leaving 10 bases between them. The CDR3 consists of 14 residues. In DNA form, the CDR3 reads TGTGCCAGCAGCTTCGGAGTTGGGACAGATACGCAGTATTTT. It specifies CASSFGVGTDTQYF.

This rearrangement joins TRBV25-1 to TRBJ2-7; D is perhaps TRBD2 (7 bases). The germline V and J ends were trimmed by 3 bases and 6 bases, with 18 bases remaining between them. Germline V gives CDR1 MGHDK, CDR2 SYGVNS. The CDR3 extends over 15 amino acids. The CDR3 region is CASSDSRGALGEQYF. The CDR3 DNA reads TGTGCCAGCAGTGACAGTCGGGGGGCGCTCGGCGAGCAGTACTTC.

The chain links TRBV4-1 to TRBJ1-4, with D perhaps matching TRBD1 (6 bases). This CDR3 has 15 amino acids. Between the trimmed V and J ends, which lost 0 bases and 8 bases, there was a span of 13 bases. Germline V lookup: CDR1 MGHRA, CDR2 YSYEKL. The CDR3 DNA follows: TGCGCCAGCAGCCAAGATCGGGGGGGCAGGGAAAAACTGTTTTTT. Residues: CASSQDRGGREKLFF.

The rearrangement uses TRBV7-9 and TRBJ2-7; D gene uncertain. From germline, CDR1 is SEHNR and CDR2 FQNEAQ (reference sequence). The CDR3 extends over 14 amino acids. Deletions cut 0 bases from V and 1 base from J, with 7 bases between. The CDR3 DNA reads as TGTGCCAGCAGCTTAGCTCCGGTTTCCTACGAGCAGTACTTC. This encodes CASSLAPVSYEQYF.

Regarding this clone: This sample also contains other DNA sequences that code for the same CDR3. The chain has TRBV27 and TRBJ1-6; D unresolved. The V gene's germline CDR1 is MNHEY and CDR2 SMNVEV (reference sequence). The CDR3 runs 14 residues. V lost 0 bases to trimming and J lost 5 bases, with 5 bases between them. The chain's CDR3 is CASSLSPNNSPLHF. Here the CDR3 DNA reads TGTGCCAGCAGTTTATCGCCTAATAATTCACCCCTCCACTTT.

This chain links TRBV7-9 with TRBJ2-1; 9 bases are a match to TRBD2. Germline V lookup: CDR1 SEHNR, CDR2 FQNEAQ (reference sequence). The J segment lost 7 bases and the V segment lost 1 base, leaving 14 bases of the junction unmatched. The CDR3 has 18 residues. The CDR3, as DNA: TGTGCCAGCAGCTTAGAGTCCCCTAGCGGGGTCAACGAGAATGAGCAGTTCTTC. It encodes CASSLESPSGVNENEQFF.

This chain uses TRBV6-4 with TRBJ2-5; 8 positions agree with TRBD2. The DNA end is more similar to TRBJ2-7, so the J call may be wrong. CDR1 MRHNA and CDR2 SNTAGT come from the germline V gene. This CDR3 contains 15 residues. The CDR3 nucleotides are TGTGCCAGCAGTGACTCGACAGCGGGGGACTACGAGCAGTACTTC. Translated: CASSDSTAGDYEQYF.

V and J are TRBV29-1 and TRBJ2-5; 9 nucleotides match TRBD2. V trimming: 0 bases; J trimming: 5 bases; junction bases outside the gene matches: 7. CDR1 and CDR2 (germline): SQVTM, ANQGSEA. This CDR3 is 15 amino acids long. The CDR3 is CSVEDRRGGGETQYF. Here the CDR3 DNA reads TGCAGCGTTGAAGACCGGCGGGGGGGCGGTGAGACCCAGTACTTC.

The table lists this clone with a count of one. The chain is built from TRBV7-2 and TRBJ1-1; 7 bases are shared with TRBD1. The CDR3 runs 13 residues. The germline gives CDR1 SGHTA, CDR2 FQGNSA. The V gene end was trimmed by 4 bases and the J gene end by 6 bases; junction bases not matched to a gene: 5. This CDR3 is CASSSGQVAEAFF. CDR3 nucleotides: TGTGCCAGCAGCTCCGGACAGGTCGCTGAAGCTTTCTTT.

This clone has just one count. The chain has TRBV6-1 and TRBJ2-5; 7 bases align to TRBD1. Germline CDR1 MNHNS, CDR2 SASEGT. The V and J ends lost 2 bases and 5 bases, in that order; junction bases with no gene match: 17. There are 18 residues in the CDR3. The CDR3 region has the DNA TGTGCCAGCAGTGAATCTAAAAGACAGGGCGATACCGGGGAGACCCAGTACTTC. It translates to CASSESKRQGDTGETQYF.

This chain joins TRBV6-1 and TRBJ1-3, with no clear D. This CDR3 contains 18 residues. V was cut by 2 bases and J by 0 bases, with 17 bases left in between. Looked up from germline, CDR1 is MNHNS and CDR2 is SASEGT. The CDR3 reads CASSEKPTPRSSGNTIYF. The CDR3 DNA follows: TGTGCCAGCAGTGAAAAGCCAACACCTCGGAGCTCTGGAAACACCATATATTTT.

This clone was seen only a few times. Other nucleotide sequences from this sample produce the same CDR3. The genes are TRBV28 and TRBJ1-1, with D uncertain. Germline V gene sequence: CDR1 MDHEN, CDR2 SYDVKM. This CDR3 has 16 residues. The V gene lost 2 bases and the J gene lost 1 base, with 14 bases spanning the gap. The CDR3 sequence: CASSLPTPPTNTEAFF. CDR3 coding DNA: TGTGCCAGCAGTTTACCTACTCCCCCTACGAACACTGAAGCTTTCTTT.

The CDR3 region is CASSSILGLWDTQYF. The CDR3 DNA reads TGCGCCAGCAGCTCTATTCTAGGTTTGTGGGATACGCAGTATTTT. The rearrangement uses TRBV5-1 and TRBJ2-3; D unclear. Germline V gives CDR1 SGHRS, CDR2 YFSETQ. Trimming stripped 3 bases from V and 6 bases from J, with 17 bases between. The CDR3 covers 15 residues.

V gene TRBV19 combines with J gene TRBJ2-3; 14 bases align to TRBD2. This CDR3 region has 20 residues. The germline CDR1 and CDR2 sequences are LNHDA and SQIVND (reference sequence). The J segment lost 3 bases and the V segment lost 6 bases, leaving 17 bases of the junction unmatched. The CDR3 loop reads CASRGASETSGGVRTDTQYF. In nucleotides, the CDR3 is TGTGCCAGTAGAGGGGCGTCAGAGACTAGCGGGGGGGTAAGGACAGATACGCAGTATTTT.

This clone has a handful of counts. The V gene is TRBV2, the J gene TRBJ1-3, with D possibly matching TRBD1 (6 bases). Trimming cost V 8 bases and J 0 bases, with 14 bases left between them. This CDR3 is 15 amino acids long. The germline CDR1 and CDR2 sequences are SNHLY and FYNNEI. Written as DNA, the CDR3 is TGTGCCAGCGGGAGACAAGGGGGCTCTGGAAACACCATATATTTT. Its translation is CASGRQGGSGNTIYF.

V is TRBV5-1 and J is TRBJ2-1, with D unresolved. Germline V gene lookup returns CDR1 SGHRS and CDR2 YFSETQ. The V gene lost 4 bases and the J gene lost 4 bases, with 24 bases spanning the gap. The CDR3 is 18 residues long. The CDR3 nucleotides read TGCGCCAGCAGCCTGGGCCAGGTCCCCCAGGATATATACAATGAGCAGTTCTTC. Amino acid sequence: CASSLGQVPQDIYNEQFF.

This clone was observed once. V is TRBV2 and J is TRBJ2-1; 14 nucleotides match TRBD2. V dropped 7 bases and J dropped 10; count of bases not matched to a gene: 15. This CDR3 has 17 residues. The germline CDR1 and CDR2 sequences are SNHLY and FYNNEI. The CDR3 loop is CASTKWTTSGGVLEQFF. DNA of the CDR3: TGTGCCAGCACTAAGTGGACGACTAGCGGGGGGGTATTGGAGCAGTTCTTC.

The chain recombines TRBV27 with TRBJ2-4, with 7 bases matching TRBD2. The V and J ends lost 3 bases and 2 bases, in that order; junction bases with no gene match: 7. CDR3 length: 16 residues. Germline loops: CDR1 MNHEY, CDR2 SMNVEV (reference sequence). CDR3 DNA sequence: TGTGCCAGCAGTTTTGGGGAGGGGTGGCCCAAAAACATTCAGTACTTC. Translation gives CASSFGEGWPKNIQYF.

The sample holds one count of this clone. The chain couples TRBV4-1 to TRBJ2-5; possibly TRBD2 for D (7 bases). The CDR3 covers 17 residues. CDR1 is MGHRA and CDR2 is YSYEKL in the germline V gene. V was trimmed by 3 bases and J by 5 bases, leaving 22 bases between them. The CDR3 nucleotides read TGCGCCAGCAGCCACCAAAGGGGGAGGGTGGGGAGGGAGACCCAGTACTTC. This translates into CASSHQRGRVGRETQYF.

The rearrangement uses TRBV6-5 and TRBJ2-1; D is ambiguous. Per the germline V gene, CDR1 is MNHEY and CDR2 is SVGAGI. Trimming removed 10 bases from V and 4 bases from J, with 8 bases in between. The CDR3 is 11 residues long. CDR3 residues: CATNEYNEQFF. The CDR3 region has the DNA TGTGCCACCAATGAGTACAATGAGCAGTTCTTC.

The chain combines TRBV28 with TRBJ1-5, with D uncertain. The V gene lost 3 bases and the J gene lost 2 bases, with 11 bases spanning the gap. The CDR3 totals 15 residues. Germline CDR1 MDHEN, CDR2 SYDVKM. CDR3 residues: CASSFSSGGNQPQHF. For the CDR3, the DNA is TGTGCCAGCAGTTTTTCCTCTGGAGGCAATCAGCCCCAGCATTTT.

This clone was detected a few times. One end of the junction is discordant with germline, which a read error may explain. The CDR3 coding sequence is TGTGCCAGCAGCGAAGGCAGGGGGCTTCGGCAGCCCCAGCATTTT. As protein: CASSEGRGLRQPQHF. The genes are TRBV2 and TRBJ1-5; 8 nucleotides line up with TRBD1. The CDR3 is 15 amino acids. Germline loops: CDR1 SNHLY, CDR2 FYNNEI.

This clone was seen a single time. The J gene is TRBJ2-5, the V gene TRBV7-2; maybe TRBD2 (5 bases). Trimming cost V 2 bases and J 5 bases, with 21 bases left between them. Germline V lookup: CDR1 SGHTA, CDR2 FQGNSA. CDR3 length: 17 amino acids. The chain's CDR3 is CASSLPTASGKGETQYF. The DNA of the CDR3 is TGTGCCAGCAGCTTACCCACCGCGAGCGGAAAGGGTGAGACCCAGTACTTC.

The J gene is TRBJ1-2, the V gene TRBV5-8, with 10 nucleotides matching TRBD1. Per germline, CDR1 SGHTS and CDR2 YDEGEE. J was trimmed by 3 bases and V by 3 bases; bases with no gene match: 5. There are 15 residues in the CDR3. Written as DNA, the CDR3 is TGTGCCAGCAGCTCTACCGGGACAGGGGACTATGGCTACACCTTC. This encodes CASSSTGTGDYGYTF. The whole variable domain, remainder taken from reference TRBV5-8 and TRBJ1-2, is EAGVTQSPTHLIKTRGQQATLRCSPISGHTSVYWYQQALGLGLQFLLWYDEGEERNRGNFPPRFSGRQFPNYSSELNVNALELEDSALYLCASSSTGTGDYGYTFGSGTRLTVV.

This clone came up once. The gene calls are TRBV6-1 and TRBJ2-2; 10 nucleotides agree with TRBD1. Germline loops: CDR1 MNHNS, CDR2 SASEGT. This CDR3 contains 16 residues. V gave up 4 bases and J gave up 4 bases; unmatched junction bases: 6. DNA of the CDR3: TGTGCCAGCAGTGCCCGACAGGGGGCGAGCACCGGGGAGCTGTTTTTT. Its protein product is CASSARQGASTGELFF.